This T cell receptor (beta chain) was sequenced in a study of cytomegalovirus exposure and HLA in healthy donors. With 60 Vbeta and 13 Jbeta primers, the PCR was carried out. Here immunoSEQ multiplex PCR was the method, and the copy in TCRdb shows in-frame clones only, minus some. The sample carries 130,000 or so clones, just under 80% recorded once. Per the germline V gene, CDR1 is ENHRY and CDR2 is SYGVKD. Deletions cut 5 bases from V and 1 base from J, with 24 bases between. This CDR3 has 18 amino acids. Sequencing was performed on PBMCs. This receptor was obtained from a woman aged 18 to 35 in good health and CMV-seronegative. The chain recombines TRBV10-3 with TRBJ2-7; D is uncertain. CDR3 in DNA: TGTGCCATCAGTCTAGGCACCCCCCCACTCCGGCAGTCCTACGAGCAGTACTTC. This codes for CAISLGTPPLRQSYEQYF.